Presented here are 22 T cell receptor beta chains from one specimen sequenced in a study of human T cells and chemical hapten exposure. Via MiXCR, TCRdb re-called the RACE reads, giving one row per CDR3 protein. This table holds roughly 90,000 distinct CDR3 sequences, nearly 10% found once. The time point denotes: pre-sensitization, week 0. The treatment is: therapeutic diphenylcyclopropenone sensitization with weekly scalp DPC. The source was whole blood, collected in connection with sensitization to the hapten diphenylcyclopropenone (DPC). These receptor sequences come from a woman in her forties with alopecia areata. Some clones in this sample may be carry-over from other donors' samples.

This clonotype was observed at least ten times. The V gene is TRBV28, the J gene TRBJ2-7; maybe TRBD1 (7 bases). Trimming left V 4 bases short and J 5 bases short, with 18 bases between. The CDR3 runs to 15 residues. Germline V CDR1 and CDR2: MDHEN, SYDVKM. The CDR3, as DNA: TGTGCCAGCAGTTCCCCACCGACAGGGAGGAACGAGCAGTACTTC. Its translation is CASSSPPTGRNEQYF.

The chain couples TRBV6-5 to TRBJ1-4, with a weak D call TRBD1 (6 bases). The V end was cut by 3 bases, the J end by 8 bases, with 16 bases between. The CDR3 is 15 residues long. Germline V gene lookup returns CDR1 MNHEY and CDR2 SVGAGI. CDR3 nucleotide sequence: TGTGCCAGCAGTTATATCCAGGGGTATGACGAAAAACTGTTTTTT. Protein sequence: CASSYIQGYDEKLFF.

This clonotype was seen ten or more times. This is likely a read error, given that the CDR3 carries no conserved phenylalanine or tryptophan at its end. The limits of the CDR3 on the DNA are not certain, so only TCRdb's listed CDR3 is given. The chain employs TRBV4-3 and TRBJ1-2. From its first to its last residue, the CDR3 has 10 amino acids. Germline values: CDR1 LGHNA, CDR2 YSLEER. The chain's CDR3 is CASSLESSYY.

Worth noting for this clonotype: One end of the junction varies from germline; a read error may be responsible. This chain joins TRBV5-1 and TRBJ2-2; the D is unclear. Germline V gene lookup returns CDR1 SGHRS and CDR2 YFSETQ. The CDR3 has 15 amino acids. CDR3 sequence (DNA): TGCGCCAGCAGTCGCGTCAAGGAAAGCACCGAGGAGCTGTTTTTT. Protein sequence: CASSRVKESTEELFF.

The V and J genes are TRBV10-2 and TRBJ2-2; D is unclear. V lost 3 bases to trimming and J lost 2 bases, with 7 bases between them. The CDR3 consists of 14 residues. In germline, CDR1 is WSHSY, CDR2 SAAADI. The CDR3 spells CASSDWGNTGELFF. CDR3 DNA: TGCGCCAGCAGTGACTGGGGTAACACCGGGGAGCTGTTTTTT.

The chain recombines TRBV10-3 with TRBJ1-1, with a weak D call TRBD1 (6 bases). Trimming took off 3 bases at V and 4 bases at J, with 21 bases between the two ends. Germline-derived CDR1 and CDR2 are ENHRY and SYGVKD. The CDR3 consists of 17 residues. CDR3 sequence (DNA): TGTGCCATCAGTGAACTGGTCAGGAGGGGGAGAGCCACTGAAGCTTTCTTT. Translation gives CAISELVRRGRATEAFF.

A few counts support this clonotype. The V call is TRBV12-3 or TRBV12-4, the J call TRBJ2-1, with 7 nucleotides matching TRBD1. The ends lost 6 bases at V and 9 bases at J; junction bases unmatched: 8. The CDR3 is made up of 13 amino acids. CDR3 loop: CASSQGEMGEQFF. The CDR3 region has the DNA TGTGCCAGCAGCCAGGGGGAAATGGGTGAGCAGTTCTTC.

Remarks on this clonotype: A single base separates this from a much larger clone, so it may be a read error. CDR3 protein: CASSLFGGSLYNGYSF. The DNA for the CDR3 is TGTGCCAGCAGTTTATTCGGCGGCAGCCTCTACAATGGCTACAGCTTC. This chain joins TRBV27 and TRBJ1-2; D is undetermined. CDR1 MNHEY and CDR2 SMNVEV come from the germline V gene (reference sequence). CDR3 size: 16 residues.

In its sample, this clonotype was seen many times. The chain is built from TRBV2 and TRBJ1-1, with D unresolved. V shed 3 bases and J shed 3 bases, with 11 bases lying between them. The germline gives CDR1 SNHLY, CDR2 FYNNEI. CDR3 length: 14 amino acids. The CDR3 bases are TGTGCCAGCAGTGACTCGGATTTGGACACTGAAGCTTTCTTT. Translation: CASSDSDLDTEAFF.

In its sample, this clonotype was seen many times. The V and J genes are TRBV7-9 and TRBJ2-7; D is ambiguous. The CDR3 contains 13 residues. CDR1 and CDR2 from the germline V gene are SEHNR and FQNEAQ (reference sequence). Deletions cut 1 base from V and 3 bases from J, with 7 bases between. CDR3 nucleotides: TGTGCCAGCAGCTTAGTCCCGGGCTACGAGCAGTACTTC. Translating it yields CASSLVPGYEQYF. The entire variable domain, with the rest obtained from reference TRBV7-9 and TRBJ2-7, is as follows: DTGVSQNPRHKITKRGQNVTFRCDPISEHNRLYWYRQTLGQGPEFLTYFQNEAQLEKSRLLSDRFSAERPKGSFSTLEIQRTEQGDSAMYLCASSLVPGYEQYFGPGTRLTVT.

This clonotype was recorded at least ten times. The rearrangement uses TRBV6-2 or TRBV6-3 and TRBJ2-6, with D maybe TRBD1 (6 bases). V was trimmed by 4 bases and J by 0 bases, leaving 16 bases between them. There are 18 residues in the CDR3. CDR1 and CDR2 (germline): MNHEY, SVGEGT. The CDR3 is CASSFRGQGPSGANVLTF. The DNA for the CDR3 is TGTGCCAGCAGTTTCCGGGGCCAGGGGCCCTCTGGGGCCAACGTCCTGACTTTC.

In this sample, this clonotype turned up a few times. The chain combines TRBV5-6 with TRBJ1-5; 8 bases are shared with TRBD1. The length of the CDR3 is 18 residues. V shed 0 bases and J 0 bases; nucleotides not matched to a gene: 8. Germline loops: CDR1 SGHDT, CDR2 YYEEEE. The DNA for the CDR3 is TGTGCCAGCAGCTTGGCCGGACAGGGAGGATATAGCAATCAGCCCCAGCATTTT. The encoded protein is CASSLAGQGGYSNQPQHF. The whole variable domain, filled in from reference TRBV5-6 and TRBJ1-5, reads DAGVTQSPTHLIKTRGQQVTLRCSPKSGHDTVSWYQQALGQGPQFIFQYYEEEERQRGNFPDRFSGHQFPNYSSELNVNALLLGDSALYLCASSLAGQGGYSNQPQHFGDGTRLSIL.

This clonotype has more than one count but fewer than ten. CDR3 sequence: CASSLGTSGPYEQYF. Here the CDR3 DNA reads TGTGCCAGCAGCCTAGGGACTAGCGGACCTTACGAGCAGTACTTC. The genes are TRBV3-1 and TRBJ2-7; TRBD2 matches at 11 bases. The CDR3 runs to 15 residues. J was trimmed by 4 bases and V by 4 bases; bases with no gene match: 6. The germline V gene has CDR1 LGHDT and CDR2 YNNKEL (reference sequence).

The V call is TRBV11-1, the J call TRBJ2-1, with D maybe TRBD2 (6 bases). Germline CDR1 is SGHAT and CDR2 is FQDESV (reference sequence). The CDR3 is made up of 14 amino acids. V was shortened by 5 bases and J by 3 bases, with 11 bases between the two germline ends. CDR3 sequence: CASSGRISYNEQFF. CDR3 nucleotide sequence: TGTGCCAGCAGCGGGAGGATAAGCTACAATGAGCAGTTCTTC.

This clonotype appeared a few times. The chain employs TRBV3-1 and TRBJ2-6; D is ambiguous. V lost 0 bases, J lost 0 bases, and 9 bases lay in between. This CDR3 has 17 amino acids. Germline CDR1 is LGHDT and CDR2 is YNNKEL (reference sequence). This CDR3 reads CASSQDRSDSGANVLTF. DNA of the CDR3: TGTGCCAGCAGCCAAGACAGGTCCGACTCTGGGGCCAACGTCCTGACTTTC.

V is TRBV7-2 and J is TRBJ2-5; TRBD2 agrees at 12 bases. Germline V lookup: CDR1 SGHTA, CDR2 FQGNSA. This CDR3 spans 15 amino acids. Trimming took 5 bases from V and 6 from J; bases not matched to a gene: 7. The CDR3 region is CASSPRTSGEKTQYF. The CDR3 bases are TGTGCCAGCAGCCCCCGGACTAGCGGGGAAAAGACCCAGTACTTC.

The chain joins TRBV7-2 to TRBJ2-7; the match to TRBD2 covers 14 bases. The CDR3 contains 16 residues. V gave up 5 bases and J gave up 7 bases; unmatched junction bases: 10. CDR1 and CDR2 (germline): SGHTA, FQGNSA. The CDR3 protein is CASSRGLAGGILEQYF. The CDR3 DNA follows: TGTGCCAGCAGCCGCGGACTAGCGGGGGGCATTTTGGAGCAGTACTTC.

J is TRBJ1-2 and V is TRBV7-2; TRBD1 agrees at 7 bases. Trimming removed 3 bases from V and 7 bases from J; junction bases left unmatched: 5. Germline CDR1 and CDR2: SGHTA and FQGNSA. CDR3 length: 13 residues. CDR3 region: CASSFAGGSGYTF. The DNA for the CDR3 is TGTGCCAGCAGCTTCGCAGGGGGTAGTGGCTACACCTTC.

At least ten counts were recorded for this clonotype. V is TRBV28 and J is TRBJ2-7, with D perhaps TRBD1 (5 bases). Germline CDR1 reads MDHEN; CDR2 reads SYDVKM. The CDR3 consists of 11 residues. The ends were cut back, 5 bases at V and 3 bases at J, with 5 bases in the middle. The CDR3 coding sequence is TGTGCCAGCAGTGACAGCTACGAGCAGTACTTC. It specifies CASSDSYEQYF. The whole variable domain, remainder taken from reference TRBV28 and TRBJ2-7, is DVKVTQSSRYLVKRTGEKVFLECVQDMDHENMFWYRQDPGLGLRLIYFSYDVKMKEKGDIPEGYSVSREKKERFSLILESASTNQTSMYLCASSDSYEQYFGPGTRLTVT.

This clonotype was seen ten or more times. The rearrangement links TRBV7-9 to TRBJ2-1, with TRBD2 as a possible D gene (6 bases). The CDR3 is 15 amino acids. V dropped 7 bases and J dropped 9 bases, with 22 bases sitting between them. Germline-derived CDR1 and CDR2 are SEHNR and FQNEAQ (reference sequence). In nucleotides, the CDR3 is TGTGCCAGCACCTTCGTCGCGGGACCGGACGGTGAGCAGTTCTTC. It is translated as CASTFVAGPDGEQFF.

This chain joins TRBV7-8 and TRBJ1-1; 8 bases agree with TRBD1. The CDR3 loop spans 18 amino acids. Germline trimming cut 2 bases from V and 0 bases from J; bases unmatched to any gene: 11. Germline CDR1 and CDR2: SGHVS and FQNEAQ. Written as DNA, the CDR3 is TGTGCCAGCAGCTTAATTAGCGGGACAGGCCATATGAACACTGAAGCTTTCTTT. Its protein is CASSLISGTGHMNTEAFF.

This clonotype was seen many times. The V gene is TRBV11-2, the J gene TRBJ2-2; D is ambiguous. The germline V gene has CDR1 SGHAT and CDR2 FQNNGV. This CDR3 comprises 15 residues. Trimming removed 2 bases at V and 2 bases at J, with 9 bases between. As DNA, the CDR3 is TGTGCCAGCAGCTTAAATGCGGTCAACACCGGGGAGCTGTTTTTT. It yields the protein CASSLNAVNTGELFF.